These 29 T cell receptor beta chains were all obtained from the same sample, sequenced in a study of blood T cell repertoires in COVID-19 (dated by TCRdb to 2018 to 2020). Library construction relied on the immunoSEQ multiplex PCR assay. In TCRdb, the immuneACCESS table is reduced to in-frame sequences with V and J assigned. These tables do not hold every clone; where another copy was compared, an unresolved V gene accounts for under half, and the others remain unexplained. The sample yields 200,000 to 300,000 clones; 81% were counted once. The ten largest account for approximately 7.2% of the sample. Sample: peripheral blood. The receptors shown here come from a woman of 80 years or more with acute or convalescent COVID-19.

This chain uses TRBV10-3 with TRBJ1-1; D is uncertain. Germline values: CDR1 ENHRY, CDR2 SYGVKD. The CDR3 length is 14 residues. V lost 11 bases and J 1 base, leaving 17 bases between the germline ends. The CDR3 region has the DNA TGTGCCGCCTCCTCTCGGGATCCGAACACTGAAGCTTTCTTT. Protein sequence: CAASSRDPNTEAFF.

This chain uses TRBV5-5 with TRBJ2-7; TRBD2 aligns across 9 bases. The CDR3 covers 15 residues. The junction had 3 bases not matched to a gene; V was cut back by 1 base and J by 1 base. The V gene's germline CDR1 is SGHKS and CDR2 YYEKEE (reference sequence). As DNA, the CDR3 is TGTGCCAGCAGCTTGCGACTAGCGGAATCCTACGAGCAGTACTTC. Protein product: CASSLRLAESYEQYF.

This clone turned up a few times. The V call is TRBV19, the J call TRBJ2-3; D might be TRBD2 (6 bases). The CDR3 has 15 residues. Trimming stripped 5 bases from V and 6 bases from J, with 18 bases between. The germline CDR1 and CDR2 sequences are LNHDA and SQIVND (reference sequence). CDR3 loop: CASSGDLESLDTQYF. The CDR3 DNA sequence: TGTGCCAGTAGTGGGGACTTAGAAAGCCTGGATACGCAGTATTTT.

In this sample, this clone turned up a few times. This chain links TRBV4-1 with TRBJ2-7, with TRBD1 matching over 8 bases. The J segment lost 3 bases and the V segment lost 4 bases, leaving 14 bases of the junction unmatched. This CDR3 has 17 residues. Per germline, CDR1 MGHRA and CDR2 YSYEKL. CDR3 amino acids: CASSRQWERTGIYEQYF. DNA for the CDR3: TGCGCCAGCAGCCGCCAATGGGAACGGACAGGGATCTACGAGCAGTACTTC.

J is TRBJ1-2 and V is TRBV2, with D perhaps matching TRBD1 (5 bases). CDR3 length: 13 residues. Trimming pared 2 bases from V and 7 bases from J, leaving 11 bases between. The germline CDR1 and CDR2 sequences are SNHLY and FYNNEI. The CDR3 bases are TGTGCCAGCAGTGAATTCCAGGGTCTTGGCTACACCTTC. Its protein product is CASSEFQGLGYTF.

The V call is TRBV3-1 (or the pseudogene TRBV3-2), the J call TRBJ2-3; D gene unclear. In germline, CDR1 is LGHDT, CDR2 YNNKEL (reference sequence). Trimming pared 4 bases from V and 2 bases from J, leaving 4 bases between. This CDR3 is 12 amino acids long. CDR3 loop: CASSPYTDTQYF. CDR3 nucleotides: TGTGCCAGCAGCCCCTACACAGATACGCAGTATTTT.

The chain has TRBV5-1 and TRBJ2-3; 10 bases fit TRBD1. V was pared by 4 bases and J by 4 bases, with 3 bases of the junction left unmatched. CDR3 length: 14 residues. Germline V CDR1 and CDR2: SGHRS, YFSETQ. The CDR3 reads CASSQGQGADTQYF. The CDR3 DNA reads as TGCGCCAGCAGCCAAGGACAGGGGGCAGATACGCAGTATTTT.

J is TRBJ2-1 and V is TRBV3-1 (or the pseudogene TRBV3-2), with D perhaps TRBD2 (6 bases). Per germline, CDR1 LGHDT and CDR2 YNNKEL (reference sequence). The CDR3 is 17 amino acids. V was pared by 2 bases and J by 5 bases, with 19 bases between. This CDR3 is CASSQIPGLGSHNEQFF. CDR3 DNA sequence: TGTGCCAGCAGCCAAATCCCGGGACTCGGATCCCACAATGAGCAGTTCTTC.

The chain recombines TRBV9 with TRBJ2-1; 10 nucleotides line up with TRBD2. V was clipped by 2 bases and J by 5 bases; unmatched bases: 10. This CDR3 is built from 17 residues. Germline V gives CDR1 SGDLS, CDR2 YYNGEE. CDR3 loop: CASSVRVAGGSNNEQFF. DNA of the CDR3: TGTGCCAGCAGCGTGAGAGTAGCGGGAGGATCCAACAATGAGCAGTTCTTC.

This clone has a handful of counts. This CDR3 is CASRALWRTEAFF. Written as DNA, the CDR3 is TGTGCCAGCAGGGCACTATGGAGAACTGAAGCTTTCTTT. The V gene is TRBV28, the J gene TRBJ1-1, with D hard to call. The CDR3 sequence is 13 residues long. Trimming stripped 6 bases from V and 5 bases from J, with 13 bases between. CDR1 is MDHEN, CDR2 SYDVKM, per germline.

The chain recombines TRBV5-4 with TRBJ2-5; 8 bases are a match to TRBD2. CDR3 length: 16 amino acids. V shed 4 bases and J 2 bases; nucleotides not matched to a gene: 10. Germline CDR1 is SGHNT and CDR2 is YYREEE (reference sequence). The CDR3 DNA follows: TGTGCCAGCAGCCCCAAGGGACTAGGTTTACAAGAGACCCAGTACTTC. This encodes CASSPKGLGLQETQYF. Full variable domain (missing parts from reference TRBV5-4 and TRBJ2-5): ETGVTQSPTHLIKTRGQQVTLRCSSQSGHNTVSWYQQALGQGPQFIFQYYREEENGRGNFPPRFSGLQFPNYSSELNVNALELDDSALYLCASSPKGLGLQETQYFGPGTRLLVL.

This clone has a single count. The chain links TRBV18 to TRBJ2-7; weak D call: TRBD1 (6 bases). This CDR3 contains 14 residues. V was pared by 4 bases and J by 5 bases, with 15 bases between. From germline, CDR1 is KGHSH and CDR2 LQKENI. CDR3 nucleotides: TGTGCCAGCTCACTGGGGACACTTACGCACGAGCAGTACTTC. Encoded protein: CASSLGTLTHEQYF.

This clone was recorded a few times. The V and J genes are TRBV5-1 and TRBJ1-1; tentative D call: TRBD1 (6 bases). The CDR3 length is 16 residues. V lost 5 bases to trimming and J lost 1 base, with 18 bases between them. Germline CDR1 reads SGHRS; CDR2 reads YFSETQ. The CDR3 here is CASRDAGAGGNTEAFF. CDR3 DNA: TGCGCCAGCAGGGACGCAGGGGCGGGAGGGAACACTGAAGCTTTCTTT.

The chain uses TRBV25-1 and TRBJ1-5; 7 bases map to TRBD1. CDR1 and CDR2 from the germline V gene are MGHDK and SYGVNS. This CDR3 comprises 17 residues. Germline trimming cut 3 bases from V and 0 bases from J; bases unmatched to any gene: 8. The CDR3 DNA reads TGTGCCAGCAGTGAGAAGGGACAGACTTATAGCAATCAGCCCCAGCATTTT. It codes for CASSEKGQTYSNQPQHF.

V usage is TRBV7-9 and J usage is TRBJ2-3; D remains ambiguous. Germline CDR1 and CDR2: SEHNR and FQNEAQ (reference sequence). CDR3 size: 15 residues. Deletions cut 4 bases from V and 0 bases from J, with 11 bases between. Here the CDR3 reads CASSSNRLSTDTQYF. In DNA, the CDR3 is TGTGCCAGCAGCTCTAATCGCCTAAGCACAGATACGCAGTATTTT. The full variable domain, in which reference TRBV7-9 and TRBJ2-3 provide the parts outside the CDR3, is DTGVSQNPRHKITKRGQNVTFRCDPISEHNRLYWYRQTLGQGPEFLTYFQNEAQLEKSRLLSDRFSAERPKGSFSTLEIQRTEQGDSAMYLCASSSNRLSTDTQYFGPGTRLTVL.

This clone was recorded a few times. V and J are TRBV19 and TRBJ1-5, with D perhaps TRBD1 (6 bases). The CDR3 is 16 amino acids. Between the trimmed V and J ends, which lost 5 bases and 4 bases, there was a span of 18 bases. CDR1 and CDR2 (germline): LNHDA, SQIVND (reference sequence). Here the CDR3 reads CASSVTGSGKNQPQHF. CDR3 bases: TGTGCCAGTAGTGTCACAGGGTCGGGGAAAAATCAGCCCCAGCATTTT. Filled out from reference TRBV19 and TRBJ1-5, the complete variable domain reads DGGITQSPKYLFRKEGQNVTLSCEQNLNHDAMYWYRQDPGQGLRLIYYSQIVNDFQKGDIAEGYSVSREKKESFPLTVTSAQKNPTAFYLCASSVTGSGKNQPQHFGDGTRLSIL.

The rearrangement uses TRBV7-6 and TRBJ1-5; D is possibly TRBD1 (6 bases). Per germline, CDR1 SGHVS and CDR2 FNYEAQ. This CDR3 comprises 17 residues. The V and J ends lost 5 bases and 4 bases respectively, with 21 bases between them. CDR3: CASSLTQWTELNQPQHF. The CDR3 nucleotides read TGTGCCAGCAGCCTAACACAATGGACAGAGCTGAATCAGCCCCAGCATTTT.

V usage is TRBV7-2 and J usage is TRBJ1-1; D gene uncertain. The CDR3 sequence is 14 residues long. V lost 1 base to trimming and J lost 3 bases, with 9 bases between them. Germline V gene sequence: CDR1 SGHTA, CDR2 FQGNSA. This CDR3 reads CASSLVSGDTEAFF. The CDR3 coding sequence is TGTGCCAGCAGCTTAGTATCCGGGGACACTGAAGCTTTCTTT.

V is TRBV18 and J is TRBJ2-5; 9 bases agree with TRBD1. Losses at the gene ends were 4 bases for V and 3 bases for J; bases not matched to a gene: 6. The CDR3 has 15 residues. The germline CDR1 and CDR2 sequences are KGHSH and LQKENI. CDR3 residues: CASSLTQGAEETQYF. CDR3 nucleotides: TGTGCCAGCTCACTAACACAGGGGGCTGAAGAGACCCAGTACTTC.

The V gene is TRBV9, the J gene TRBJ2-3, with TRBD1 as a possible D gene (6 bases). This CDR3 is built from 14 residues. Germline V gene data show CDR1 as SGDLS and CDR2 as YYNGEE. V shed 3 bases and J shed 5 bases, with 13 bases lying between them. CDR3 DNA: TGTGCCAGCAGCGGACAGGTGCTTAAAGATACGCAGTATTTT. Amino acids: CASSGQVLKDTQYF.

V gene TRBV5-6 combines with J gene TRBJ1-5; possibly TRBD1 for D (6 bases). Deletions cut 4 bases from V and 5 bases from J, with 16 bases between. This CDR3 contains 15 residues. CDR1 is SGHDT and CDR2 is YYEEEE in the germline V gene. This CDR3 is CASSHQGFVDQPQHF. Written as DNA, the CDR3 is TGTGCCAGCAGCCATCAGGGGTTTGTTGATCAGCCCCAGCATTTT.

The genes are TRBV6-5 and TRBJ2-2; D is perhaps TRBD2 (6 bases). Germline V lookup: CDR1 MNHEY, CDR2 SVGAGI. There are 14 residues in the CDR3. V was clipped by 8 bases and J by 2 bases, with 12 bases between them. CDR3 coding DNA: TGTGCCAGCCTTAGGGACTTCAACACCGGGGAGCTGTTTTTT. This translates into CASLRDFNTGELFF.

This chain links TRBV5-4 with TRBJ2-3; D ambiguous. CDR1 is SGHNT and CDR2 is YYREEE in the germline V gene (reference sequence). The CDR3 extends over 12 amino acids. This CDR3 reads CAWRRSTDTQYF. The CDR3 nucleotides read TGTGCTTGGCGGCGGTCCACAGATACGCAGTATTTT.

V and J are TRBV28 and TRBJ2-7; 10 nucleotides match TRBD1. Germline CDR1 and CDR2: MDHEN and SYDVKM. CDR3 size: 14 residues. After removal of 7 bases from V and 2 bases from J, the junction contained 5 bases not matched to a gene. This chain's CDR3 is CASNSGTGAYEQYF. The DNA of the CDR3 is TGTGCCAGCAATTCCGGGACAGGGGCCTACGAGCAGTACTTC.

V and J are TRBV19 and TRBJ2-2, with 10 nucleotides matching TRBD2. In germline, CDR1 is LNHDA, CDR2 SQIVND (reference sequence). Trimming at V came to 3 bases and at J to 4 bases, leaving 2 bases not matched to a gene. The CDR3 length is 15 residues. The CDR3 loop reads CASSITSGITGELFF. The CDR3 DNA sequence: TGTGCCAGTAGTATTACTAGCGGGATCACCGGGGAGCTGTTTTTT.

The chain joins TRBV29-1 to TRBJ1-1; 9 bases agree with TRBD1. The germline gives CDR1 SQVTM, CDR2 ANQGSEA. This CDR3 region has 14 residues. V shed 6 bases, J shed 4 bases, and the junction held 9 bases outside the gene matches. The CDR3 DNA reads TGCAGCGTAGCCTCCGGGACAGGGTTCACTGAAGCTTTCTTT. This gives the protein CSVASGTGFTEAFF.

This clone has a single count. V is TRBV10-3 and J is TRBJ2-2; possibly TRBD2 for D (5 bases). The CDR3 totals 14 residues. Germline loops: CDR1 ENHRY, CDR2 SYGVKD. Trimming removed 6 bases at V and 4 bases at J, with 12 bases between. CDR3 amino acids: CAIRPRASTGELFF. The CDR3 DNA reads TGTGCCATCAGGCCGCGGGCGAGCACCGGGGAGCTGTTTTTT.

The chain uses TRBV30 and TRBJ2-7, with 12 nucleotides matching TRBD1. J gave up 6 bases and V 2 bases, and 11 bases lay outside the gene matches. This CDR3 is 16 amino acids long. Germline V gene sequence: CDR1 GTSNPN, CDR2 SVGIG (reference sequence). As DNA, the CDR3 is TGTGCCTGGAGTTCCCTTCGGGACAGGGGGCCTCTCGAGCAGTACTTC. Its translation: CAWSSLRDRGPLEQYF.

As DNA, the CDR3 is TGTGCCACCAGTGAAACCGGGACAGGGATCTACGAGCAGTACTTC. As protein: CATSETGTGIYEQYF. This chain joins TRBV24-1 and TRBJ2-7, with 9 bases that match TRBD1. Germline loops: CDR1 KGHDR, CDR2 SFDVKD. Losses at the gene ends were 4 bases for V and 3 bases for J; bases not matched to a gene: 6. This CDR3 spans 15 amino acids.